This T cell receptor (beta chain) was recovered during a study of response to subunit inactivated influenza vaccine. TCRdb recomputed calls from the RT-PCR reads with MiXCR, one row per CDR3 protein. The sample contains about 530,000 distinct CDR3 sequences, 10% to 15% of which appear only once. Study-level findings and limits: Seasonal influenza vaccination, on each occasion, was suggested by the authors to recruit few new T cells.

V was pared by 4 bases and J by 8 bases, with 4 bases of the junction left unmatched. The V gene's germline CDR1 is MNHNS and CDR2 SASEGT. The CDR3 spans 14 residues. This clonotype was recorded only once. The antigen remains undetermined. This sequence was found in a man aged 50-59 years who received an inactivated influenza vaccine. The source material was PBMCs from blood, sampled 40 to 50 days after vaccination. This chain links TRBV6-1 with TRBJ1-4; 10 bases agree with TRBD1. CDR3 sequence reads: CASSAGTGAEKLFF. The DNA of the CDR3 is TGTGCCAGCAGTGCTGGGACAGGGGCAGAAAAACTGTTTTTT.